This T cell receptor beta chain was captured in a study of lymphopenia after photon versus proton radiotherapy. Study-wide results and limits: Photon-treated patients lost naive T cells and TCR diversity; proton-treated stayed stable.

Clones were read by immunoSEQ multiplex PCR, and TCRdb kept only the in-frame ones, dropping some. The table lists 70,000 or so clones, around 92% of them singletons, with over 2% in the top ten. On this clone: The antigen is not known.

Trimming removed 7 bases from V and 6 bases from J, with 16 bases in between. From germline, CDR1 is SNHLY and CDR2 FYNNEI. CDR3 length: 13 amino acids. The clonotype was recovered from a woman between 40 and 50 years old with cholangiocarcinoma. The sample here was peripheral blood, taken from a patient treated with photon-based radiotherapy. The V call is TRBV2, the J call TRBJ2-7; the D is unclear. CDR3 sequence (DNA): TGTGCCAGCAACCCGGTCTGGAGTCTCGAGCAGTACTTC. Translation: CASNPVWSLEQYF.